This T cell receptor beta chain was identified during a study of identical twins (dated by TCRdb to the mid-2010s). Turning to the overall study: TCR alpha and beta repertoires from monozygotic twins, unrelated adults of various ages and cord blood were deep-sequenced to test whether fetal clonotypes persist. To rule out contamination, the twin experiments were replicated at different times with different library preparation protocols.

Every donor in the study was a healthy Caucasian. Receptors were amplified or captured by 5' RACE. Sequencing relied on an Illumina HiSeq 2000. Template switching introduced a universal primer binding site; the final cDNA contained a unique molecular identifier, enabling accurate counting of TCR cDNA molecules. First-strand cDNA for TCR alpha and beta chains was synthesized from specific primers in the conserved constant-segment region. To control for contamination, each cDNA library was double barcoded with a SMART-Mk sample barcode plus Illumina barcodes. Two successive PCR steps introduced TruSeq adapter sequences along with Illumina sample barcodes. The Illumina HiSeq platform was used with custom primers to sequence TCR alpha and beta cDNA libraries. In the paper's pipeline: Raw reads were processed with MiGEC to extract unique molecular identifiers, and MiXCR was used to determine CDR3 positions. Recombination models were inferred per individual with the repgenHMM and IGoR tools using an EM algorithm. The analysis of shared clonotypes was done with the tcR package in R, with sharing normalized by the product of cloneset sizes. To study raw recombination without the effects of thymic and clonal selection, out-of-frame nonproductive sequences were analyzed. In TCRdb, the public reads were trimmed at Q25 with fastp and aligned with MiXCR, with productive beta chains retained. Each record represents a unique CDR3 protein, reported with the most common genes and DNA among its rows. The V and J calls were determined by TCRdb, not by the authors. For this sample the table gives some 1,600,000 distinct CDR3 sequences, of which 32% were detected only once. Of the sample, about 0.27% is held by the ten largest clones.

There are a few counts of this clonotype. The antigen it binds to is not known. No base quality information exists; no much larger clone differs at one position. Overall results and qualifications from the work: In monozygotic twins, out-of-frame TCR alpha sharing was systematically underestimated by recombination models, although the models agreed with sharing between unrelated individuals. Conclusions relied on cross-sectional statistical analysis, since the same donors could not be followed over many years. In beta out-of-frame sequences, excess twin sharing was weaker, because having fewer shared sequences lowered the signal-to-noise ratio. Fewer insertions were carried by abundant cord blood beta clonotypes; a weaker similar trend was observed in young adult naive repertoires, while no such trend was observed in memory repertoires. Out-of-frame TCR alpha sequences shared between twins showed an excess of low generation-probability sequences compared with coincidental sharing between unrelated individuals. Zero-insertion analyses could be partly confounded by invariant T cells such as MAIT and iNKT, although diverse VJ usage argued against such confounding for most clonotypes.

CDR1 SGHNT and CDR2 YYREEE are derived from the germline V gene (reference sequence). The CDR3 measures 15 amino acids from cysteine to phenylalanine. Only the CDR3 part of the read is kept: 45 bases, read in frame from the first base. At the junction V is shortened by 1 base and J by 4 bases, with 14 bases in between. In this chain, TRBV5-4 is recombined with TRBJ2-5, with TRBD1 perhaps the D gene, on 5 matching bases. Sequenced material: cord blood. This TCR was sampled from a newborn girl in good health. CDR3 protein: CASSLYNDRSETQYF. The nucleotide sequence is given as TGTGCCAGCAGCTTGTATAACGACAGATCAGAGACCCAGTACTTC.